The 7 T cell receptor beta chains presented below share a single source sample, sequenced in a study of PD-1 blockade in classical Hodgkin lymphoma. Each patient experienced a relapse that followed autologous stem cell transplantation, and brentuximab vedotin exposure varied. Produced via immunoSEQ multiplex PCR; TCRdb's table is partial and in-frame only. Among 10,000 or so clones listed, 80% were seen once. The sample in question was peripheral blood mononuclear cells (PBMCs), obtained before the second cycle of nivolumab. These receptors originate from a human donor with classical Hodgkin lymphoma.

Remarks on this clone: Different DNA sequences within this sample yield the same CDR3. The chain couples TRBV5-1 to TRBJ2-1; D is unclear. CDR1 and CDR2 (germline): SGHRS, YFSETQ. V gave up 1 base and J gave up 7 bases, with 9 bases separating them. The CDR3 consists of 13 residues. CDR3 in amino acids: CASSLNLGNEQFF. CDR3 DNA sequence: TGCGCCAGCAGCTTGAATCTAGGTAATGAGCAGTTCTTC.

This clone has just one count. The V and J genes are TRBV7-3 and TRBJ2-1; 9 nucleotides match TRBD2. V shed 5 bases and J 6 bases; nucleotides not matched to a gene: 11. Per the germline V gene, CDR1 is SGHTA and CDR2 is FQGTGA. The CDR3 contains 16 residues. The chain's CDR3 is CASSPRGTSLGNEQFF. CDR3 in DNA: TGTGCCAGCAGCCCCCGGGGGACTAGCCTCGGCAATGAGCAGTTCTTC.

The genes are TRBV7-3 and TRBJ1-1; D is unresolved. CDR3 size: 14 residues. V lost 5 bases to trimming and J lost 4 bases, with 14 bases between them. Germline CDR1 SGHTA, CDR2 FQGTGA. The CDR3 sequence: CASSPAAFLTEAFF. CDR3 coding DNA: TGTGCCAGCAGCCCGGCCGCTTTTCTCACTGAAGCTTTCTTT.

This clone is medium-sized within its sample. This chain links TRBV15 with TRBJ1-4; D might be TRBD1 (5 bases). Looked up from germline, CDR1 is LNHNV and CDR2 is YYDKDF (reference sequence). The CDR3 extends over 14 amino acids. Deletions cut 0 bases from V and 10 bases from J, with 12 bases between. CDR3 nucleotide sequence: TGTGCCACCAGCAGAGATCTACGAAGGGGAAAACTGTTTTTT. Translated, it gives CATSRDLRRGKLFF.

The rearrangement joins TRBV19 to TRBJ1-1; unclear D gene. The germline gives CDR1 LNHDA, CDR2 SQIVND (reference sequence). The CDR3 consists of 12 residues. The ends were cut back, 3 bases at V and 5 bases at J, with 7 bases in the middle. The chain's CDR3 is CASSMARTEAFF. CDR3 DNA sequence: TGTGCCAGTAGTATGGCGAGGACTGAAGCTTTCTTT.

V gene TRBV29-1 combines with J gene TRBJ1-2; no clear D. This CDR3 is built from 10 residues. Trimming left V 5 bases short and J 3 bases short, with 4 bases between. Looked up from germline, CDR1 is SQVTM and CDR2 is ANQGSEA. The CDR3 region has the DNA TGCAGCGTTTTTGACTATGGCTACACCTTC. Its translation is CSVFDYGYTF.

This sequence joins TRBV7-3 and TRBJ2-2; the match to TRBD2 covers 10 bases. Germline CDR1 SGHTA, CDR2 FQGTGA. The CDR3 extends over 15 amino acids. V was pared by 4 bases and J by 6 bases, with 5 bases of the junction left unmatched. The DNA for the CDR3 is TGTGCCAGCAGCTCCTTAGCGGGAGGTGCCGGGGAGCTGTTTTTT. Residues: CASSSLAGGAGELFF.